This entry lists 3 T cell receptor beta chains sequenced from one sample in a study of T cells in Graves' hyperthyroidism and ophthalmopathy (dated by TCRdb to between 2019 and 2020). Libraries were made using multiplex PCR. Sequencer: Illumina HiSeq 2000. The TCR beta CDR3 regions were amplified from the RNA transcripts. For the first round of RT-PCR on the TCR CDR3, the HTBI primer set was used together with the Qiagen OneStep RT-PCR kit. TCRdb redid the processing of the public reads, applying fastp at Q25 and MiXCR, and retained in-frame beta chains. Rows are unified per CDR3 protein, each entry keeping the most common DNA and genes. This sample comprises approximately 740,000 distinct CDR3 sequences, less than 15% of them detected only once. The ten largest clonotypes hold roughly a tenth of the sample. Sequenced: blood. Receptor source: a woman under 30 with Graves' hyperthyroidism.

This clonotype was seen only a few times. This chain uses TRBV29-1 with TRBJ2-7, with TRBD1 matching 7 bases. This CDR3 contains 13 residues. CDR1 and CDR2 from the germline V gene are SQVTM and ANQGSEA. The junction had 6 bases not matched to a gene; V was cut back by 5 bases and J by 2 bases. CDR3 loop: CSVRGRNPYEQYF. The CDR3 DNA reads TGCAGCGTTAGGGGGCGTAACCCCTACGAGCAGTACTTC.

V gene TRBV20-1 combines with J gene TRBJ1-5, with 10 bases fitting TRBD1. After removal of 6 bases from V and 5 bases from J, the junction contained 10 bases not matched to a gene. Germline V CDR1 and CDR2: DFQATT, SNEGSKA (reference sequence). This CDR3 spans 15 amino acids. The CDR3 protein is CSASPLGQGHQPQHF. In DNA form, the CDR3 reads TGCAGTGCCTCACCCCTGGGACAGGGGCATCAGCCCCAGCATTTT.

This clonotype has more than one count but fewer than ten. A clone one base away is much larger, so this may be a read error. It is likely a read error, because the conserved phenylalanine at the end of the CDR3 is missing. The chain has TRBV30 and TRBJ2-3; 8 nucleotides align to TRBD2. The CDR3 sequence is 16 residues long. Germline V gene lookup returns CDR1 GTSNPN and CDR2 SVGIG (reference sequence). After removal of 4 bases from V and 2 bases from J, the junction contained 11 bases not matched to a gene. The CDR3 spells CAWTKVLAETTDTQYL. As DNA, the CDR3 is TGTGCCTGGACAAAGGTACTAGCGGAGACCACAGATACGCAGTATCTT.